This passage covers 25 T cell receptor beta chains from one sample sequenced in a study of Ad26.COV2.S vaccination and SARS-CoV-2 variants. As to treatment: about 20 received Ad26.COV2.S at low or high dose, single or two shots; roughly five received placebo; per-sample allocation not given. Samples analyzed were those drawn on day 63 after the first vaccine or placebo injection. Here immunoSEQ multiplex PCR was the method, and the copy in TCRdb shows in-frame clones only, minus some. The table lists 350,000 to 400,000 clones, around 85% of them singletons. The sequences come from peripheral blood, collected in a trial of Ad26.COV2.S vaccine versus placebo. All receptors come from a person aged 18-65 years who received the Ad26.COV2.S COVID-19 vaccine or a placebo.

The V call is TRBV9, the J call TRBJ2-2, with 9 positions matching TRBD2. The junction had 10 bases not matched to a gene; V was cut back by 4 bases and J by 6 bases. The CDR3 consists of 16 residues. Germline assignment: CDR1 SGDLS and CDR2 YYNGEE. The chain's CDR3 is CASSPRGRGGPGELFF. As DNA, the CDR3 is TGTGCCAGCAGCCCGCGGGGGCGGGGGGGCCCCGGGGAGCTGTTTTTT.

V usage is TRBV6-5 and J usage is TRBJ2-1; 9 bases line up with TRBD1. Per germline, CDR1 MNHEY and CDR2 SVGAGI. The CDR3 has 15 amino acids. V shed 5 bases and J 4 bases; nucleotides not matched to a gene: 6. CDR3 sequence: CASSTGTGPYNEQFF. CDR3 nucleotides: TGTGCCAGCAGTACCGGGACAGGGCCTTACAATGAGCAGTTCTTC.

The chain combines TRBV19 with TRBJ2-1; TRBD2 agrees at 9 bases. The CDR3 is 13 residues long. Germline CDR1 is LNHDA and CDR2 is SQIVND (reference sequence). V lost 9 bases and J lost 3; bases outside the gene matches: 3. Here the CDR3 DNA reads TGTGCCAGCAATAGCGGGGGCTACAATGAGCAGTTCTTC. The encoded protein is CASNSGGYNEQFF.

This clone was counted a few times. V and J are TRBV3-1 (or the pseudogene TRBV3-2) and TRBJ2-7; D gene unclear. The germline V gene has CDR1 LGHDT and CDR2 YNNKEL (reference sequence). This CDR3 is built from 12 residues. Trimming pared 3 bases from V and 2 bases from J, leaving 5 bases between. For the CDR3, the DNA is TGTGCCAGCAGCCAGCTGGCCTACGAGCAGTACTTC. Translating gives CASSQLAYEQYF.

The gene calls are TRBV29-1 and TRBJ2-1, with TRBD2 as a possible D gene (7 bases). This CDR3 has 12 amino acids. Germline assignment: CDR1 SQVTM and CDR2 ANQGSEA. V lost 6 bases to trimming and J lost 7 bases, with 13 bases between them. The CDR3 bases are TGCAGCGTAACGGGGGGCGATAATGAGCAGTTCTTC. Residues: CSVTGGDNEQFF.

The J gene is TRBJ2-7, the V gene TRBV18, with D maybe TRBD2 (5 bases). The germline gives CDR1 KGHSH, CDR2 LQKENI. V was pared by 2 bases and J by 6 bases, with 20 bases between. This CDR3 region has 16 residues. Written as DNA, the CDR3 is TGTGCCAGCTCACCAAGGAGGTCTGACACGGCAGGCGAGCAGTACTTC. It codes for CASSPRRSDTAGEQYF.

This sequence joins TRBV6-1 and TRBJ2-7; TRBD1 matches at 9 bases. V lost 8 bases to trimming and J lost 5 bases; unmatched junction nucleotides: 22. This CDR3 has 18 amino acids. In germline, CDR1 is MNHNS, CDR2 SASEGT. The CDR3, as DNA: TGTGCCAGCCGTGCCTTCCTTCGGACAGGGGTCCAACCCGACGAGCAGTACTTC. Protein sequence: CASRAFLRTGVQPDEQYF.

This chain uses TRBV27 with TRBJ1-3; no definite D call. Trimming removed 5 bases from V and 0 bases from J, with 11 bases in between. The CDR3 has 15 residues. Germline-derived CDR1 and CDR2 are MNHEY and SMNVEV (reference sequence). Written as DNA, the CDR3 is TGTGCCAGCAGTCCTCAAAGGCCCTCTGGAAACACCATATATTTT. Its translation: CASSPQRPSGNTIYF.

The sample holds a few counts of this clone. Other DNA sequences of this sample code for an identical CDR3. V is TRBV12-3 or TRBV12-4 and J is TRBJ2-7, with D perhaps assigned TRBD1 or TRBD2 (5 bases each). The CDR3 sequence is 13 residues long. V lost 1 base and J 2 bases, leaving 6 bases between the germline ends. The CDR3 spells CASSLGGTYEQYF. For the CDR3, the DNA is TGTGCCAGCAGTTTAGGGGGGACCTACGAGCAGTACTTC.

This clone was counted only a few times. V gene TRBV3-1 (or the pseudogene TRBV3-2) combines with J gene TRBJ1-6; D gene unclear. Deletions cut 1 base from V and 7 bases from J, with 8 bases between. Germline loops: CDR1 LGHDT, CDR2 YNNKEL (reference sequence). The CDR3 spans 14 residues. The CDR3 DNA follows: TGTGCCAGCAGCCAAGGGACTGGGAATTCACCCCTCCACTTT. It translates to CASSQGTGNSPLHF.

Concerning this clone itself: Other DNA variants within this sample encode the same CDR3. As DNA, the CDR3 is TGTGCCAGCAGTCTGACACTGAACACTGAAGCTTTCTTT. Its translation: CASSLTLNTEAFF. This chain joins TRBV6-5 and TRBJ1-1; D is undetermined. This CDR3 contains 13 residues. In germline, CDR1 is MNHEY, CDR2 SVGAGI. V dropped 5 bases and J dropped 0 bases, with 7 bases sitting between them.

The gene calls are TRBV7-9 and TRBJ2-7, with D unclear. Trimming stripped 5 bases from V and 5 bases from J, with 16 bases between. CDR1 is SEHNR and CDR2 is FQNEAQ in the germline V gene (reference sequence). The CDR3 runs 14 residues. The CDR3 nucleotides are TGTGCCAGCAGCGCCTCGAGGCTGGGTAACGAGCAGTACTTC. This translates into CASSASRLGNEQYF.

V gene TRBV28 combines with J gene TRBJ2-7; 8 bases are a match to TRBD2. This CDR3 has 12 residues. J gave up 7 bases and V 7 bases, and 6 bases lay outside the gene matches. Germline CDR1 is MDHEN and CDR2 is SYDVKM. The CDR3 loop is CASTGGGQEQYF. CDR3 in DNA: TGTGCCAGCACCGGGGGGGGGCAAGAGCAGTACTTC.

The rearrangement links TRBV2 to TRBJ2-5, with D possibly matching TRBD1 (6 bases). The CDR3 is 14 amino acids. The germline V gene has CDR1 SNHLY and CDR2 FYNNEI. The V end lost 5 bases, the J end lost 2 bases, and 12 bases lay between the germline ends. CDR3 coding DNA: TGTGCCAGCAGTCCGACAGGTCGGCAAGAGACCCAGTACTTC. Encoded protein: CASSPTGRQETQYF.

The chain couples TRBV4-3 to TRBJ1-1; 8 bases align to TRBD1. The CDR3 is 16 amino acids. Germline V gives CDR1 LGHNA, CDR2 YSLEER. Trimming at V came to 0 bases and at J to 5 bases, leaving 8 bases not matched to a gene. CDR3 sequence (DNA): TGCGCCAGCAGCCAAGATGCGGCAGGGGGCTGGACTGAAGCTTTCTTT. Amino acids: CASSQDAAGGWTEAFF.

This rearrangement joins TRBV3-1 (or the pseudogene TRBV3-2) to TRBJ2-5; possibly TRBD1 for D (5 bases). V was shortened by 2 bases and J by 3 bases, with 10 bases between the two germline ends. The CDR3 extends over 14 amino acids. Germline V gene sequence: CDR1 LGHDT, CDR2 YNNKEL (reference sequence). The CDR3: CASSQPDRKETQYF. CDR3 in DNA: TGTGCCAGCAGCCAACCCGACAGAAAAGAGACCCAGTACTTC.

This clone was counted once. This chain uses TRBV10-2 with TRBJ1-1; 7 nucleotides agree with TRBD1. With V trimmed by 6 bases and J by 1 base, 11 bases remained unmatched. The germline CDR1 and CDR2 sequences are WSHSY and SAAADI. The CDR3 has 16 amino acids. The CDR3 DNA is TGCGCCAGCAGGCACGGAAACAGGGGATGGAACACTGAAGCTTTCTTT. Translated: CASRHGNRGWNTEAFF.

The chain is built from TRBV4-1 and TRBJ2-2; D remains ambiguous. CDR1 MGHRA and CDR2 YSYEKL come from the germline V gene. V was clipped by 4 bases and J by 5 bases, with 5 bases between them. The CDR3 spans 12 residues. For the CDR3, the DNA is TGCGCCAGCAGCCCCTTTACCGGGGAGCTGTTTTTT. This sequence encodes CASSPFTGELFF.

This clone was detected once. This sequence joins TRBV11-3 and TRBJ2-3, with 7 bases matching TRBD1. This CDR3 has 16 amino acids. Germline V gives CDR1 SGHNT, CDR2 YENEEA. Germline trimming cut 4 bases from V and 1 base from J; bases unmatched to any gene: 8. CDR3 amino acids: CASSSPRDRGTDTQYF. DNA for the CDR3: TGTGCCAGCAGCTCACCACGGGACAGAGGCACAGATACGCAGTATTTT.

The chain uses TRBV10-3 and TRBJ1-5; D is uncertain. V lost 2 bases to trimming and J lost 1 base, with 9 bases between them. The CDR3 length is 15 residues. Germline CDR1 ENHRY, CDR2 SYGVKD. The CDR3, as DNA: TGTGCCATCAGTGAGATTCGGGGAAGCAATCAGCCCCAGCATTTT. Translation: CAISEIRGSNQPQHF.

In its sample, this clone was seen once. The CDR3 loop is CASSLDSARGNEQFF. The CDR3 DNA reads as TGTGCCAGCAGCTTAGACTCTGCTCGGGGCAATGAGCAGTTCTTC. This chain joins TRBV13 and TRBJ2-1; D might be TRBD2 (5 bases). The CDR3 has 15 residues. V was cut by 1 base and J by 6 bases, with 13 bases left in between. In germline, CDR1 is PRHDT, CDR2 FYEKMQ (reference sequence).

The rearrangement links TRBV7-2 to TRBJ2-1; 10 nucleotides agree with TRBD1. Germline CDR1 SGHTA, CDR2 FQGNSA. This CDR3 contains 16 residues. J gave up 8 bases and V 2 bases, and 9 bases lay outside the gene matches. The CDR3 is CASSLSGGTGVYEQFF. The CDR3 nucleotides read TGTGCCAGCAGCTTATCGGGGGGGACAGGGGTCTATGAGCAGTTCTTC.

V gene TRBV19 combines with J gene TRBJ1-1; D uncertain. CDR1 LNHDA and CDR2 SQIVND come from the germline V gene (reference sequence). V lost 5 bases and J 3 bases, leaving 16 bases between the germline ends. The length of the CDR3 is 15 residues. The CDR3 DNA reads TGTGCCAGTAGTCGGAGTAGGCCCTGGGACACTGAAGCTTTCTTT. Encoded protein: CASSRSRPWDTEAFF.

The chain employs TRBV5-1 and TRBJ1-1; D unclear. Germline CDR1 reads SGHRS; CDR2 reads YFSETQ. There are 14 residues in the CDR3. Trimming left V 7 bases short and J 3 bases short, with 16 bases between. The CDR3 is CASATLGSDTEAFF. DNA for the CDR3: TGCGCCAGCGCCACGCTGGGGTCGGACACTGAAGCTTTCTTT.

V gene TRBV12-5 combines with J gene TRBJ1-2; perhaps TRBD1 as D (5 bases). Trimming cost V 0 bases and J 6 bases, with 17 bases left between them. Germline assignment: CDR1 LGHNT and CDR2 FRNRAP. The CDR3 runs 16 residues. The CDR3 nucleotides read TGTGCTAGTGGTTTGGTACCCGCAGGGCGAGGGGATGGCTACACCTTC. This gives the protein CASGLVPAGRGDGYTF.